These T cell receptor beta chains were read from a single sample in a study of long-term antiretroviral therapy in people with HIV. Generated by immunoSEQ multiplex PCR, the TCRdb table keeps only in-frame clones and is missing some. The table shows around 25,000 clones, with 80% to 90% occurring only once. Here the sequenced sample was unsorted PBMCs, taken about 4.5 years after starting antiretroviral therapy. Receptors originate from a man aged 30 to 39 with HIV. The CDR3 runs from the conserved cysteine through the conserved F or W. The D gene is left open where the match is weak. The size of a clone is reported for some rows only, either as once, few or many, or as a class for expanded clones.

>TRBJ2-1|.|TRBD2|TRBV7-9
CASSLGRARSGREYNEQFF
TGTGCCAGCAGCTTAGGGAGGGCTAGAAGCGGGAGAGAGTACAATGAGCAGTTCTTC
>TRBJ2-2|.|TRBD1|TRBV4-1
CASSLDPGQITLGELFF
TGCGCCAGCAGCCTTGACCCGGGACAGATAACATTGGGGGAGCTGTTTTTT
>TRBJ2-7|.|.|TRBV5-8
CASSLAGSYEQYF
TGTGCCAGCAGCTTGGCGGGCTCCTACGAGCAGTACTTC
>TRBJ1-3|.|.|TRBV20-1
CSAGNPNTIYF
TGCAGTGCTGGGAACCCAAACACCATATATTTT
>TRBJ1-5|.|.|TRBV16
CASSQSTPGSQPQHF
TGTGCCAGCAGCCAATCCACCCCGGGGAGTCAGCCCCAGCATTTT
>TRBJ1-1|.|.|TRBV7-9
CASSLRELNTEAFF
TGTGCCAGCAGCTTGAGGGAGCTGAACACTGAAGCTTTCTTT
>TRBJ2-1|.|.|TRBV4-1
CASSQAQRSPLNEQFF
TGCGCCAGCAGCCAAGCTCAGAGGAGTCCGCTCAATGAGCAGTTCTTC
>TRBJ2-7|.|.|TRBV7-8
CASSHTRVWKSSYEQYF
TGTGCCAGCAGCCACACGCGGGTTTGGAAATCCTCCTACGAGCAGTACTTC
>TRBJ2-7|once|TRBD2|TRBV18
CASSLRGSGGRSSYEQYF
TGTGCCAGCTCACTCCGGGGTAGCGGGGGTAGGAGCTCCTACGAGCAGTACTTC
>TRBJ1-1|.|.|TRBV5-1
CASSLSQGNTEAFF
TGCGCCAGCAGCTTGTCTCAGGGGAACACTGAAGCTTTCTTT
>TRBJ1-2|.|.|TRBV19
CASSMAPRDYYGYTF
TGTGCCAGTAGTATGGCCCCCAGGGACTACTATGGCTACACCTTC
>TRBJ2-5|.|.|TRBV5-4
CASRSTEIETQYF
TGTGCCAGCAGATCGACAGAAATAGAGACCCAGTACTTC
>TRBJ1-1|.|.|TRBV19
CASSQIYRTSMNTEAFF
TGTGCCAGTAGTCAAATTTACAGGACATCTATGAACACTGAAGCTTTCTTT
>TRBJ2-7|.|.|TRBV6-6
CASRQQTYEQYF
TGTGCCAGCAGGCAACAGACTTACGAGCAGTACTTC
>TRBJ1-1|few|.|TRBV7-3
CASSLTWASEAFF
TGTGCCAGCAGCTTAACGTGGGCGTCTGAAGCTTTCTTT
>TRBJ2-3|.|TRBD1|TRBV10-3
CAIRSRQGTDTQYF
TGTGCCATCAGGTCTCGACAGGGGACAGATACGCAGTATTTT
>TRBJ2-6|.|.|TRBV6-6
CASSYDGSGANVLTF
TGTGCCAGCAGTTACGACGGCTCTGGGGCCAACGTCCTGACTTTC
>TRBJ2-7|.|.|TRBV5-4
CASSRPGGRGYEQYF
TGTGCCAGCAGCCGCCCCGGGGGGCGAGGGTACGAGCAGTACTTC
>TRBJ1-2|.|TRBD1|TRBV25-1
CASSELLQGELLGYTF
TGTGCCAGCAGTGAATTGCTTCAGGGGGAACTCCTTGGCTACACCTTC
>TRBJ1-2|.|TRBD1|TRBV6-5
CASSTTGNYGYTF
TGTGCCAGCAGTACGACAGGGAACTATGGCTACACCTTC
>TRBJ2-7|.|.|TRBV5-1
CASSLEHEQYF
TGCGCCAGCAGCTTGGAACACGAGCAGTACTTC
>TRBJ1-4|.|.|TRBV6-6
CASRGDKNEKLFF
TGTGCCAGTCGGGGGGACAAGAATGAAAAACTGTTTTTT
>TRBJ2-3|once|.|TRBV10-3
CAISDPGGEREDTQYF
TGTGCCATCAGTGATCCCGGAGGGGAAAGGGAAGATACGCAGTATTTT
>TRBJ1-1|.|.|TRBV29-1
CSADRRAREAFF
TGCAGCGCAGACCGGAGGGCTAGGGAAGCTTTCTTT
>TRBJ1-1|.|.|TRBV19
CASSRKGPTEAFF
TGTGCCAGTAGTAGGAAGGGCCCCACTGAAGCTTTCTTT
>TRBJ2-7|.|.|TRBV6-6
CASSYNRDREYEQYF
TGTGCCAGCAGTTACAATCGTGACAGAGAATACGAGCAGTACTTC
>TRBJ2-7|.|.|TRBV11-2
CASSLAGARTYEQYF
TGTGCCAGCAGCTTAGCGGGGGCGCGGACCTACGAGCAGTACTTC
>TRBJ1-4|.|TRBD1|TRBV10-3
CAISESEDRGLEYEKLFF
TGTGCCATCAGTGAGTCTGAGGACAGGGGGCTAGAGTATGAAAAACTGTTTTTT
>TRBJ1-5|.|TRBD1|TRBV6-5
CASSQTGGNQPQHF
TGTGCCAGCAGTCAAACAGGGGGCAATCAGCCCCAGCATTTT
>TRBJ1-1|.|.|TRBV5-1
CASSPGGEGNTEAFF
TGCGCCAGCAGCCCGGGGGGGGAAGGGAACACTGAAGCTTTCTTT
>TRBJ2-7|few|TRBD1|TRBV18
CASSLDRGLYEQYF
TGTGCCAGCTCTTTGGACAGGGGACTCTACGAGCAGTACTTC
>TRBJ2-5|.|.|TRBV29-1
CSGRNVETQYF
TGCAGCGGACGGAATGTCGAGACCCAGTACTTC
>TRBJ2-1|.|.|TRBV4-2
CASSQVASGVYNEQFF
TGTGCCAGCAGCCAAGTGGCAAGCGGAGTCTACAATGAGCAGTTCTTC
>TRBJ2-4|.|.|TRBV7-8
CASSFRDGKNIQYF
TGTGCCAGCAGCTTTCGGGACGGCAAAAACATTCAGTACTTC
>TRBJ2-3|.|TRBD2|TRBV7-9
CASSDSSGRWDTQYF
TGTGCCAGCAGCGATTCTAGCGGGAGATGGGATACGCAGTATTTT
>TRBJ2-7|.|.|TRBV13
CASSLLADNYEQYF
TGTGCCAGCAGCTTGTTAGCGGACAACTACGAGCAGTACTTC
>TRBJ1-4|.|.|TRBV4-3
CASSQTGNEKLFF
TGCGCCAGCAGCCAGACCGGTAATGAAAAACTGTTTTTT
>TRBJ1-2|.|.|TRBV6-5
CASSTSPAGGYTF
TGTGCCAGCAGTACCTCGCCAGCCGGGGGCTACACCTTC
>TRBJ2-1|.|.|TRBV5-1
CASSPAVVAGGNEQFF
TGCGCCAGCAGCCCGGCGGTGGTAGCCGGTGGCAATGAGCAGTTCTTC
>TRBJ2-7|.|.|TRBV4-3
CASSQDRRTDHEQYF
TGCGCCAGCAGCCAAGATCGCAGGACAGATCACGAGCAGTACTTC
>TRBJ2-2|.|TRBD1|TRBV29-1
CSVQQGRAGELFF
TGCAGCGTTCAACAGGGGCGGGCCGGGGAGCTGTTTTTT
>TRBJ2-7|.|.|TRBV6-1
CASSEWLYEQYF
TGTGCCAGCAGTGAATGGCTGTACGAGCAGTACTTC
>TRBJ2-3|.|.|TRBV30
CAWSDPNRVTDTQYF
TGTGCCTGGAGCGACCCTAACAGGGTCACAGATACGCAGTATTTT
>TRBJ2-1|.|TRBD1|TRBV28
CASSTPGQGYNEQFF
TGTGCCAGCAGTACCCCGGGACAGGGCTACAATGAGCAGTTCTTC
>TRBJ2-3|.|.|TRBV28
CASSLQGYTDTQYF
TGTGCCAGCAGTTTACAGGGTTATACAGATACGCAGTATTTT
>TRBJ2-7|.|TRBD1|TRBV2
CASSGGTGLIEQYF
TGTGCCAGCAGTGGGGGGACAGGTCTAATCGAGCAGTACTTC
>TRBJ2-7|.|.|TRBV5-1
CATREGTAAAYEQYF
TGCGCCACCAGAGAGGGAACGGCGGCGGCCTACGAGCAGTACTTC
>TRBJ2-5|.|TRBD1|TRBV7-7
CASSWTRQGAETQYF
TGTGCTAGCAGCTGGACCCGACAGGGGGCAGAGACCCAGTACTTC
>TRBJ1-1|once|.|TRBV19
CASMGLSGTEAFF
TGTGCCAGTATGGGGTTGAGCGGTACTGAAGCTTTCTTT
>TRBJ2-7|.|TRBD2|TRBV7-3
CASSLSGTSGTYEQYF
TGTGCCAGCAGCCTGTCCGGGACTAGCGGAACCTACGAGCAGTACTTC
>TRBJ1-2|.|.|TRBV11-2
CASSLGLRGGYTF
TGTGCCAGCAGCTTAGGACTCCGGGGGGGCTACACCTTC
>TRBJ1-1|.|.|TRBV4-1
CASSQIQILGTEAFF
TGCGCCAGCAGCCAGATACAAATCCTTGGGACTGAAGCTTTCTTT
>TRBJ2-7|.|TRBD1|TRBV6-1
CASSESGQGARQQYF
TGTGCCAGCAGTGAATCGGGGCAGGGGGCCCGACAGCAGTACTTC
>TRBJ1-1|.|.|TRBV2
CASGQRSANTEAFF
TGTGCCAGCGGACAAAGGTCAGCGAACACTGAAGCTTTCTTT
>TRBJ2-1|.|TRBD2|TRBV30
CAWMLAGYEQFF
TGTGCCTGGATGCTAGCGGGATATGAGCAGTTCTTC